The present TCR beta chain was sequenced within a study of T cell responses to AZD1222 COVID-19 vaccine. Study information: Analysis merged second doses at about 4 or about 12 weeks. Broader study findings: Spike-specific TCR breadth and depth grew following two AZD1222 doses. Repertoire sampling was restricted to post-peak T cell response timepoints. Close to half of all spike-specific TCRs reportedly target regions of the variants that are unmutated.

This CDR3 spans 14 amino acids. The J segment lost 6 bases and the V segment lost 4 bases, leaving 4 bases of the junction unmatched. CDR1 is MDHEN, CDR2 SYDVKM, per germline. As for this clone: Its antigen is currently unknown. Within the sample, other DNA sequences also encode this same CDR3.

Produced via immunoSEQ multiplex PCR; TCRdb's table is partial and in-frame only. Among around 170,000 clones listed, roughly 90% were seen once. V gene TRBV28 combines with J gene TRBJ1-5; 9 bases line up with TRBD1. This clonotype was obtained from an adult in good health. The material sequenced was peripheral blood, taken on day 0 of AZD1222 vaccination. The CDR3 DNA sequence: TGTGCCAGCAGTTCAACAGGGGGCGGTCAGCCCCAGCATTTT. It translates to CASSSTGGGQPQHF.